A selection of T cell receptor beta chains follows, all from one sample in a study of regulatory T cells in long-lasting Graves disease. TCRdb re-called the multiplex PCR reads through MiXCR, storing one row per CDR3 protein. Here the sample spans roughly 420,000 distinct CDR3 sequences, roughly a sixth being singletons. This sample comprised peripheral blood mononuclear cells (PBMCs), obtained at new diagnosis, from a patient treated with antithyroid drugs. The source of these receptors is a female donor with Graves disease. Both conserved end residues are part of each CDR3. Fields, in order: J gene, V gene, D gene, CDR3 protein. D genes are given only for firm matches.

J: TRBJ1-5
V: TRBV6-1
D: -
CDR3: CASSNLLGGYQPQHF

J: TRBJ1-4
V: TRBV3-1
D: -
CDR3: CASSRPDRGEKLFF

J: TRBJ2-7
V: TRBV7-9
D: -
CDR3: CASSLDPRPYEQYF

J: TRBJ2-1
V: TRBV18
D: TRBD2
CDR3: CASSLGTSGGNEQFF

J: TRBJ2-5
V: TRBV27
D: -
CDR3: CASRESRPQETQYF

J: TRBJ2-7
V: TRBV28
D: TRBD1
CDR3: CASSISGTGKQYF

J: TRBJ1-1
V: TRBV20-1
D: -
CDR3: CSARDQAKSTEAFF

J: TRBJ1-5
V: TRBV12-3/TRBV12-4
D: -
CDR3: CASNSDTYSNQPQHF

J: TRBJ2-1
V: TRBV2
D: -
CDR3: CASSPAGTGRREQFF

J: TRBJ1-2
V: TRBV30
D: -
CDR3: CAWSTRGANYGYTF

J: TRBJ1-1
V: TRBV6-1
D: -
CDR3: CASRFMNTEAFF

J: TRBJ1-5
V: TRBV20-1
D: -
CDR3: CSASNSFGNQPQHF

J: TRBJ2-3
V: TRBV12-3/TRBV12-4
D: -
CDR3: CASSPLGSGDAQYF

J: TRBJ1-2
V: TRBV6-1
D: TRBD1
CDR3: CASTPPRDSHGYTF